Presented here are 20 T cell receptor beta chains from one specimen sequenced in a study of shared clonotypes between healthy human individuals. This table comes from immunoSEQ multiplex PCR, and its TCRdb copy is limited to in-frame clones, with some not included. Of over a million clones listed, about 96% are singletons. Sequencing was done on a sample of naive CD4+ T cells sorted from blood. Subset noted: CD45RA+ positively selected. All receptors derive from a man under 40 in good health.

V usage is TRBV6-5 and J usage is TRBJ2-1; 7 bases agree with TRBD1. In germline, CDR1 is MNHEY, CDR2 SVGAGI. CDR3 length: 15 residues. V dropped 7 bases and J dropped 3; count of bases not matched to a gene: 9. The CDR3 sequence: CASTMGQPLYNEQFF. The CDR3 DNA is TGTGCCAGCACTATGGGACAGCCGCTCTACAATGAGCAGTTCTTC.

Remarks on this clone: The same CDR3 can be traced to other DNA sequences in this sample. The chain joins TRBV11-2 to TRBJ2-3; D is undetermined. Germline CDR1 is SGHAT and CDR2 is FQNNGV. Trimming removed 0 bases at V and 1 base at J, with 2 bases between. The CDR3 contains 13 residues. The CDR3: CASSLDGTDTQYF. CDR3 DNA sequence: TGTGCCAGCAGCTTAGACGGCACAGATACGCAGTATTTT.

V gene TRBV28 combines with J gene TRBJ2-1, with 10 bases that match TRBD2. Germline assignment: CDR1 MDHEN and CDR2 SYDVKM. V trimming: 5 bases; J trimming: 2 bases; junction bases outside the gene matches: 3. The CDR3 is 15 amino acids. The CDR3 region has the DNA TGTGCCAGCAGTCGGACTAGCGGCGCCTACAATGAGCAGTTCTTC. This gives the protein CASSRTSGAYNEQFF.

This clone was recorded once. J is TRBJ1-5 and V is TRBV7-9; weak D call: TRBD1 (5 bases). V was pared by 5 bases and J by 4 bases, with 15 bases between. Germline CDR1 reads SEHNR; CDR2 reads FQNEAQ (reference sequence). There are 15 residues in the CDR3. The CDR3 coding sequence is TGTGCCAGCAGCCCCCAAAGGGACCGAAATCAGCCCCAGCATTTT. The encoded protein is CASSPQRDRNQPQHF. The full variable domain, completed using reference TRBV7-9 and TRBJ1-5, is DTGVSQNPRHKITKRGQNVTFRCDPISEHNRLYWYRQTLGQGPEFLTYFQNEAQLEKSRLLSDRFSAERPKGSFSTLEIQRTEQGDSAMYLCASSPQRDRNQPQHFGDGTRLSIL.

The CDR3 here is CASSRPLTRPSGNPDTQYF. The CDR3, as DNA: TGTGCCAGCAGCCGACCCCTCACCCGGCCTAGCGGGAACCCAGATACGCAGTATTTT. The rearrangement uses TRBV7-6 and TRBJ2-3, with 9 bases matching TRBD2. Germline CDR1 SGHVS, CDR2 FNYEAQ. The V and J ends lost 5 bases and 4 bases, in that order; junction bases with no gene match: 19. The length of the CDR3 is 19 residues.

The chain has TRBV7-3 and TRBJ2-2; D may match TRBD1 or TRBD2 (5 bases each). In germline, CDR1 is SGHTA, CDR2 FQGTGA. The CDR3 is made up of 15 amino acids. Trimming took off 3 bases at V and 0 bases at J, with 8 bases between the two ends. CDR3 nucleotide sequence: TGTGCCAGCAGCTTTGGGACCGCGAACACCGGGGAGCTGTTTTTT. Translating it yields CASSFGTANTGELFF.

V usage is TRBV5-1 and J usage is TRBJ2-2; 7 nucleotides align to TRBD1. Losses at the gene ends were 0 bases for V and 5 bases for J; bases not matched to a gene: 7. Per germline, CDR1 SGHRS and CDR2 YFSETQ. The CDR3 covers 16 residues. The CDR3 region is CASSLVGTEITGELFF. The DNA for the CDR3 is TGCGCCAGCAGCTTGGTCGGGACAGAAATTACCGGGGAGCTGTTTTTT.

This clone showed up just once. The genes are TRBV2 and TRBJ2-7; D may be TRBD2 (5 bases). V lost 3 bases to trimming and J lost 3 bases, with 12 bases between them. The CDR3 is 14 residues long. The germline CDR1 and CDR2 sequences are SNHLY and FYNNEI. As DNA, the CDR3 is TGTGCCAGCAGTGAGTTACTAGTTTACTACGAGCAGTACTTC. It codes for CASSELLVYYEQYF. Using reference TRBV2 and TRBJ2-7 for the parts outside the CDR3, the full variable domain is EPEVTQTPSHQVTQMGQEVILRCVPISNHLYFYWYRQILGQKVEFLVSFYNNEISEKSEIFDDQFSVERPDGSNFTLKIRSTKLEDSAMYFCASSELLVYYEQYFGPGTRLTVT.

The rearrangement joins TRBV2 to TRBJ2-7; 11 bases fit TRBD2. CDR3 length: 17 amino acids. V lost 3 bases and J lost 3; bases outside the gene matches: 10. The V gene's germline CDR1 is SNHLY and CDR2 FYNNEI. The CDR3, as DNA: TGTGCCAGCAGTGATTTTTTTTTCGGACTAGCGGGCTACGAGCAGTACTTC. Translated, it gives CASSDFFFGLAGYEQYF.

The chain is built from TRBV28 and TRBJ2-1, with no clear D. This CDR3 has 15 amino acids. Trimming removed 6 bases from V and 4 bases from J, with 16 bases in between. Germline CDR1 is MDHEN and CDR2 is SYDVKM. This CDR3 is CASRLTPDPYNEQFF. DNA of the CDR3: TGTGCCAGCAGGCTGACACCGGACCCATACAATGAGCAGTTCTTC.

The chain links TRBV15 to TRBJ1-5; unclear D gene. With 0 bases removed from V and 9 bases from J, the gap between germline ends came to 9 bases. The CDR3 has 13 amino acids. Germline V gives CDR1 LNHNV, CDR2 YYDKDF (reference sequence). The CDR3 DNA reads as TGTGCCACCAGCAGAGAACAGAACCGGCCCCAGCATTTT. As protein: CATSREQNRPQHF. Supplemented by reference TRBV15 and TRBJ1-5, the full variable domain reads DAMVIQNPRYQVTQFGKPVTLSCSQTLNHNVMYWYQQKSSQAPKLLFHYYDKDFNNEADTPDNFQSRRPNTSFCFLDIRSPGLGDTAMYLCATSREQNRPQHFGDGTRLSIL.

The gene calls are TRBV5-5 and TRBJ1-1, with D maybe TRBD1 (6 bases). V was cut by 5 bases and J by 4 bases, with 15 bases left in between. The germline V gene encodes CDR1 SGHKS and CDR2 YYEKEE (reference sequence). The CDR3 runs 14 residues. CDR3 region: CASRPGVWITEAFF. DNA of the CDR3: TGTGCCAGCAGACCAGGGGTCTGGATCACTGAAGCTTTCTTT.

The CDR3: CAISDRGLETQYF. CDR3 sequence (DNA): TGTGCCATCAGTGATCGGGGTCTGGAGACCCAGTACTTC. The chain is built from TRBV10-3 and TRBJ2-5; possibly TRBD2 for D (5 bases). With 3 bases removed from V and 5 bases from J, the gap between germline ends came to 10 bases. The CDR3 length is 13 residues. The germline gives CDR1 ENHRY, CDR2 SYGVKD.

The rearrangement joins TRBV15 to TRBJ1-1, with 9 bases that match TRBD1. Germline values: CDR1 LNHNV, CDR2 YYDKDF (reference sequence). This CDR3 is 15 amino acids long. The J segment lost 6 bases and the V segment lost 2 bases, leaving 7 bases of the junction unmatched. Here the CDR3 DNA reads TGTGCCACCAGCAGATTGGGACAGGGAAATTCTGAAGCTTTCTTT. This gives the protein CATSRLGQGNSEAFF.

The chain recombines TRBV14 with TRBJ1-4; unclear D gene. Trimming removed 2 bases from V and 8 bases from J, with 9 bases in between. The germline gives CDR1 SGHDN, CDR2 FVKESK. The CDR3 is made up of 13 amino acids. The CDR3 reads CASSQQVWEKLFF. In nucleotides, the CDR3 is TGTGCCAGCAGCCAACAGGTTTGGGAAAAACTGTTTTTT. The full variable domain, rest sourced from reference TRBV14 and TRBJ1-4, is EAGVTQFPSHSVIEKGQTVTLRCDPISGHDNLYWYRRVMGKEIKFLLHFVKESKQDESGMPNNRFLAERTGGTYSTLKVQPAELEDSGVYFCASSQQVWEKLFFGSGTQLSVL.

The CDR3 loop reads CASSVSASGLYNEQFF. DNA of the CDR3: TGTGCCAGCAGTGTCTCGGCTAGCGGGCTTTACAATGAGCAGTTCTTC. The V gene is TRBV9, the J gene TRBJ2-1; 8 bases map to TRBD2. Unmatched junction bases numbered 11, after V lost 5 bases and J lost 4 bases. The CDR3 loop spans 16 amino acids. The germline V gene has CDR1 SGDLS and CDR2 YYNGEE.

This clone was found a few times. The genes are TRBV5-8 and TRBJ1-5; 7 bases fit TRBD1. V was pared by 4 bases and J by 3 bases, with 10 bases of the junction left unmatched. Per the germline V gene, CDR1 is SGHTS and CDR2 is YDEGEE. The CDR3 has 16 amino acids. CDR3 DNA: TGTGCCAGCAGCCGAAGGACGAGGGGGCTCAATCAGCCCCAGCATTTT. Translating gives CASSRRTRGLNQPQHF.

The chain combines TRBV5-5 with TRBJ2-1, with 7 bases that match TRBD2. Per germline, CDR1 SGHKS and CDR2 YYEKEE (reference sequence). This CDR3 has 15 amino acids. V lost 5 bases and J lost 3; bases outside the gene matches: 8. For the CDR3, the DNA is TGTGCCAGCAGTCGTAGCGGGTGGGACTACAATGAGCAGTTCTTC. Amino acids: CASSRSGWDYNEQFF.

The chain links TRBV28 to TRBJ2-2, with a weak D call TRBD2 (5 bases). V dropped 6 bases and J dropped 0 bases, with 11 bases sitting between them. CDR3 length: 15 residues. The germline CDR1 and CDR2 sequences are MDHEN and SYDVKM. CDR3 sequence: CASSLWRANTGELFF. The CDR3 nucleotides read TGTGCCAGCAGCCTTTGGCGGGCGAACACCGGGGAGCTGTTTTTT.

V usage is TRBV27 and J usage is TRBJ2-7; D is unresolved. V was shortened by 7 bases and J by 8 bases, with 12 bases between the two germline ends. The CDR3 extends over 11 amino acids. CDR1 MNHEY and CDR2 SMNVEV come from the germline V gene (reference sequence). This chain's CDR3 is CASTFAAKQYF. The CDR3 DNA reads as TGTGCCAGCACTTTCGCGGCGAAGCAGTACTTC.